What follows are 16 T cell receptor beta chains derived from one specimen sequenced in a study of PD-1 blockade in classical Hodgkin lymphoma. With no exception, relapse followed autologous stem cell transplantation in all patients, and brentuximab vedotin exposure varied. Produced via immunoSEQ multiplex PCR; TCRdb's table is partial and in-frame only. The sample contains 9,500 to 13,000 clones, about 79% of which appear only once. The sample here was peripheral blood mononuclear cells (PBMCs), taken at baseline. The receptors were sampled from a human donor with classical Hodgkin lymphoma.

The chain combines TRBV6-6 with TRBJ1-4, with 7 bases fitting TRBD1. Germline V gene data show CDR1 as MNHNY and CDR2 as SVGAGI (reference sequence). Trimming at V came to 6 bases and at J to 8 bases, leaving 3 bases not matched to a gene. The CDR3 is 12 amino acids. The CDR3 DNA follows: TGTGCCAGCAGAACAGGGGAGGAAAAACTGTTTTTT. Translating it yields CASRTGEEKLFF.

V gene TRBV5-1 combines with J gene TRBJ2-5; 8 bases agree with TRBD2. J lost 1 base, V lost 0 bases, and 5 bases had no gene match. Germline V gives CDR1 SGHRS, CDR2 YFSETQ. CDR3 length: 16 amino acids. The CDR3 DNA reads as TGCGCCAGCAGCTTGGGGCGGGAGGCTTCCCAAGAGACCCAGTACTTC. It codes for CASSLGREASQETQYF.

The V and J genes are TRBV7-8 and TRBJ1-2; D perhaps matches TRBD1 (6 bases). CDR1 and CDR2 from the germline V gene are SGHVS and FQNEAQ. The CDR3 runs to 16 residues. Trimming cost V 2 bases and J 0 bases, with 13 bases left between them. In nucleotides, the CDR3 is TGTGCCAGCAGCTTATCAGGGGTAGTAACTAACTATGGCTACACCTTC. As protein: CASSLSGVVTNYGYTF.

V and J are TRBV19 and TRBJ2-5; D might be TRBD1 or TRBD2, each matching 5 bases. V shed 1 base and J shed 2 bases, with 14 bases lying between them. There are 16 residues in the CDR3. Germline V lookup: CDR1 LNHDA, CDR2 SQIVND (reference sequence). The CDR3 loop is CASSIVWGISQETQYF. In DNA form, the CDR3 reads TGTGCCAGTAGTATAGTGTGGGGGATCTCTCAAGAGACCCAGTACTTC.

The chain has TRBV5-1 and TRBJ2-7, with 9 nucleotides matching TRBD1. Germline assignment: CDR1 SGHRS and CDR2 YFSETQ. The V and J ends lost 4 bases and 1 base, in that order; junction bases with no gene match: 6. This CDR3 has 15 amino acids. The CDR3 region is CASSAPGTGSYEQYF. CDR3 nucleotide sequence: TGCGCCAGCAGCGCCCCTGGGACAGGGTCCTACGAGCAGTACTTC. Full variable domain (outside the CDR3, taken from reference TRBV5-1 and TRBJ2-7): KAGVTQTPRYLIKTRGQQVTLSCSPISGHRSVSWYQQTPGQGLQFLFEYFSETQRNKGNFPGRFSGRQFSNSRSEMNVSTLELGDSALYLCASSAPGTGSYEQYFGPGTRLTVT.

The V and J genes are TRBV5-4 and TRBJ2-3; D call uncertain. The CDR3 is 14 amino acids. Trimming took 2 bases from V and 1 from J, leaving 8 bases between them. Germline V gives CDR1 SGHNT, CDR2 YYREEE (reference sequence). CDR3 sequence: CASSFDGRTDTQYF. CDR3 coding DNA: TGTGCCAGCAGCTTCGACGGGCGCACAGATACGCAGTATTTT.

The chain uses TRBV9 and TRBJ1-3; 12 positions agree with TRBD1. V dropped 3 bases and J dropped 1; count of bases not matched to a gene: 8. Germline CDR1 and CDR2: SGDLS and YYNGEE. The CDR3 is 18 amino acids. DNA of the CDR3: TGTGCCAGCAGCGACGGGGACAGGGGGCTACTTTCTGGAAACACCATATATTTT. It is translated as CASSDGDRGLLSGNTIYF.

This clone turned up a few times. The gene calls are TRBV2 and TRBJ2-1; D is perhaps TRBD1 (6 bases). Per the germline V gene, CDR1 is SNHLY and CDR2 is FYNNEI. Trimming cost V 7 bases and J 10 bases, with 11 bases left between them. The CDR3 runs to 11 residues. The DNA for the CDR3 is TGTGCCAGCACCTTAGACAGGGAGCAGTTCTTC. This gives the protein CASTLDREQFF.

The chain carries TRBV30 and TRBJ1-4; D ambiguous. Germline lookup yields CDR1 GTSNPN and CDR2 SVGIG (reference sequence). CDR3 size: 13 residues. With 2 bases removed from V and 8 bases from J, the gap between germline ends came to 12 bases. In nucleotides, the CDR3 is TGTGCCTGGAGTCCCCAGCTCGGAGAAAAACTGTTTTTT. It encodes CAWSPQLGEKLFF.

The rearrangement uses TRBV10-3 and TRBJ2-7; TRBD2 matches at 7 bases. The J segment lost 2 bases and the V segment lost 6 bases, leaving 10 bases of the junction unmatched. The CDR3 totals 15 residues. Per germline, CDR1 ENHRY and CDR2 SYGVKD. The CDR3 coding sequence is TGTGCCATCAGCCCTGTAGCGGGTCGGACCTACGAGCAGTACTTC. Translating gives CAISPVAGRTYEQYF.

The sample holds a few counts of this clone. The J gene is TRBJ1-4, the V gene TRBV4-1; D is unresolved. CDR3 length: 15 residues. Looked up from germline, CDR1 is MGHRA and CDR2 is YSYEKL. Trimming shortened V by 0 bases and J by 6 bases, and 11 bases separated the two germline ends. CDR3 sequence (DNA): TGCGCCAGCAGCCAAGAAGATTACCGGGATGAAAAACTGTTTTTT. Its translation is CASSQEDYRDEKLFF.

The chain uses TRBV25-1 and TRBJ1-4; D might be TRBD1 (5 bases). The CDR3 contains 17 residues. Trimming removed 0 bases at V and 7 bases at J, with 18 bases between. Germline CDR1 is MGHDK and CDR2 is SYGVNS. CDR3 protein: CASSEYAALDSFEKLFF. Here the CDR3 DNA reads TGTGCCAGCAGTGAATACGCGGCGCTAGACAGTTTTGAAAAACTGTTTTTT.

The V gene is TRBV28, the J gene TRBJ1-2, with a weak D call TRBD1 (5 bases). V was trimmed by 6 bases and J by 1 base, leaving 6 bases between them. The CDR3 loop spans 12 amino acids. From germline, CDR1 is MDHEN and CDR2 SYDVKM. CDR3 protein: CASRGDNYGYTF. Written as DNA, the CDR3 is TGTGCCAGCAGGGGGGATAACTATGGCTACACCTTC.

The chain links TRBV5-1 to TRBJ2-3; 12 nucleotides agree with TRBD2. This CDR3 comprises 16 residues. Trimming at V came to 4 bases and at J to 0 bases, leaving 3 bases not matched to a gene. The germline gives CDR1 SGHRS, CDR2 YFSETQ. The CDR3 DNA follows: TGCGCCAGCAGCAGGACTAGCGGGGCTAGCACAGATACGCAGTATTTT. This gives the protein CASSRTSGASTDTQYF.

The chain recombines TRBV10-3 with TRBJ1-1; TRBD1 is a possible D gene (6 bases). With 11 bases removed from V and 0 bases from J, the gap between germline ends came to 13 bases. The CDR3 runs to 13 residues. The germline gives CDR1 ENHRY, CDR2 SYGVKD. The CDR3 DNA reads as TGTGCCTCCGGGGGGCACTTGAACACTGAAGCTTTCTTT. Protein product: CASGGHLNTEAFF.

The V gene is TRBV2, the J gene TRBJ2-5; TRBD1 matches at 8 bases. This CDR3 is 15 amino acids long. The germline CDR1 and CDR2 sequences are SNHLY and FYNNEI. V lost 4 bases and J lost 7; bases outside the gene matches: 11. CDR3 sequence: CASSAADRAYGTQYF. CDR3 DNA: TGTGCCAGCAGTGCGGCGGACAGGGCCTATGGGACCCAGTACTTC. Together with reference TRBV2 and TRBJ2-5, the CDR3 gives the full variable domain: EPEVTQTPSHQVTQMGQEVILRCVPISNHLYFYWYRQILGQKVEFLVSFYNNEISEKSEIFDDQFSVERPDGSNFTLKIRSTKLEDSAMYFCASSAADRAYGTQYFGPGTRLLVL.